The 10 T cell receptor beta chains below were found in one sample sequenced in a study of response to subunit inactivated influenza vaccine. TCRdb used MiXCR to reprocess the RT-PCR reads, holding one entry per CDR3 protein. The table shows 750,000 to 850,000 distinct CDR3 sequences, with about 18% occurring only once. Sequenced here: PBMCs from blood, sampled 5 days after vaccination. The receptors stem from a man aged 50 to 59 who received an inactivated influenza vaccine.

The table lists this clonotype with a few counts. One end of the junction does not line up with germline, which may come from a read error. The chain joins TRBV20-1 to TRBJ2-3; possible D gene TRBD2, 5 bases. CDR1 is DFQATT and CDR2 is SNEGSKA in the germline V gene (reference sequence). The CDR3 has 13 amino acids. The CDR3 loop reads CSARETARDPQYF. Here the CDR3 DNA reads TGCAGTGCTCGAGAGACCGCTCGGGATCCGCAGTATTTT.

CDR3 sequence reads: CASSSSRDRARETQYF. DNA for the CDR3: TGTGCCAGCAGCTCAAGCCGGGACAGGGCTCGGGAGACCCAGTACTTC. The gene calls are TRBV7-6 and TRBJ2-5, with 9 bases matching TRBD1. V shed 4 bases and J 5 bases; nucleotides not matched to a gene: 11. The CDR3 sequence is 16 residues long. The germline V gene has CDR1 SGHVS and CDR2 FNYEAQ.

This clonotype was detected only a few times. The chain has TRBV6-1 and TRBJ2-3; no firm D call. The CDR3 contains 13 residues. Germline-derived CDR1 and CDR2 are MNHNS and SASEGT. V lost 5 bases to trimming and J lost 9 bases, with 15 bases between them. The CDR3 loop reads CASSTPSVGTQYF. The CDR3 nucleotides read TGTGCCAGCAGTACCCCCTCCGTCGGGACGCAGTATTTT.

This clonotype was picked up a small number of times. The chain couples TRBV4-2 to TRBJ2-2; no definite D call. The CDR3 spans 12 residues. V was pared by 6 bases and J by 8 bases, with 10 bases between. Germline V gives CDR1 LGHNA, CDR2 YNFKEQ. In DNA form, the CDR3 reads TGTGCCAGCAGACCCGGAGCAGGGGAGCTGTTTTTT. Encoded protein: CASRPGAGELFF.

This CDR3 is CASSEWTGANYGYTF. Written as DNA, the CDR3 is TGCGCCAGCAGCGAGTGGACAGGCGCTAACTATGGCTACACCTTC. The V gene is TRBV5-1, the J gene TRBJ1-2, with 7 nucleotides matching TRBD1. Germline V gene data show CDR1 as SGHRS and CDR2 as YFSETQ. The J segment lost 0 bases and the V segment lost 4 bases, leaving 6 bases of the junction unmatched. The CDR3 totals 15 residues.

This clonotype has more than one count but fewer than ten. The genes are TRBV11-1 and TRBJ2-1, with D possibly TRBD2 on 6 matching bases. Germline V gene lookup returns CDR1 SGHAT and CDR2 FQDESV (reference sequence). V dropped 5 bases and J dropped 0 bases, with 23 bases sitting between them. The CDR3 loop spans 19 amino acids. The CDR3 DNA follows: TGTGCCAGCAGCGCAACCCTAGGGACTTCTACTGGCTCCTACAATGAGCAGTTCTTC. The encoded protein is CASSATLGTSTGSYNEQFF.

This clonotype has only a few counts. CDR3 sequence: CASSTGRRAQYF. The DNA of the CDR3 is TGTGCCAGCAGTACGGGTCGTCGGGCGCAGTATTTT. V and J are TRBV6-2 or TRBV6-3 and TRBJ2-3; D uncertain. The CDR3 sequence is 12 residues long. V lost 5 bases to trimming and J lost 10 bases, with 13 bases between them. CDR1 and CDR2 (germline): MNHEY, SVGEGT.

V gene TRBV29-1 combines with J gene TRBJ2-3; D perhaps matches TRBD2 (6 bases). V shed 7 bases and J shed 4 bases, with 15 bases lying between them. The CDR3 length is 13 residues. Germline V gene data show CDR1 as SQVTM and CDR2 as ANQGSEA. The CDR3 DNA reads TGCAGCGGGGGACTGACGTTCGCAGATACGCAGTATTTT. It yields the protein CSGGLTFADTQYF.

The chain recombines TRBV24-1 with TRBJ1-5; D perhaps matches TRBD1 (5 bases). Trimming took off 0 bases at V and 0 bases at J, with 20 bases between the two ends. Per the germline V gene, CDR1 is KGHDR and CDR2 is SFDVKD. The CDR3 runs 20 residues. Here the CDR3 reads CATSDLWYSFAGLSNQPQHF. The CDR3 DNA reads TGTGCCACCAGTGATTTGTGGTATAGTTTCGCAGGGCTTAGCAATCAGCCCCAGCATTTT.

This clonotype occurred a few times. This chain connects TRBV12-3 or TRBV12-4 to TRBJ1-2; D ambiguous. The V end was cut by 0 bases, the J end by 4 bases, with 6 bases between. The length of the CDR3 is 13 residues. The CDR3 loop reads CASSLAEAYGYTF. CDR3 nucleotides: TGTGCCAGCAGTTTAGCGGAAGCCTATGGCTACACCTTC.